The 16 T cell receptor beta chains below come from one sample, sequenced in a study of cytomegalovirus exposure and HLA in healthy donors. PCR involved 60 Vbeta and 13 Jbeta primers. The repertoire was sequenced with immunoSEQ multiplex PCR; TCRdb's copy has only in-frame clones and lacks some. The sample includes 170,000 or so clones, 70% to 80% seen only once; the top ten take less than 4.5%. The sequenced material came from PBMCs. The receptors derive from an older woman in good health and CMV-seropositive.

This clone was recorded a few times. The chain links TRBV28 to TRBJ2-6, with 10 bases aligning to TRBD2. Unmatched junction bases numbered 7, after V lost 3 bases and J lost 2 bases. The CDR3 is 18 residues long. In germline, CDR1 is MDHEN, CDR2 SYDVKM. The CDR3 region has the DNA TGTGCCAGCAGTTTGATAGGACTAGCGGTCCCTGGGGCCAACGTCCTGACTTTC. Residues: CASSLIGLAVPGANVLTF. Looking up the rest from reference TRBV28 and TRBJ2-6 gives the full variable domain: DVKVTQSSRYLVKRTGEKVFLECVQDMDHENMFWYRQDPGLGLRLIYFSYDVKMKEKGDIPEGYSVSREKKERFSLILESASTNQTSMYLCASSLIGLAVPGANVLTFGAGSRLTVL.

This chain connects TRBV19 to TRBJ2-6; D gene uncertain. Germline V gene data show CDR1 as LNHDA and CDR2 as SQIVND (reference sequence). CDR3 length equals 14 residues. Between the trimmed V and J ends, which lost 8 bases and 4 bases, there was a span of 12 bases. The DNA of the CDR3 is TGTGCCAGTGACAAATTGGGCGGGGCCAACGTCCTGACTTTC. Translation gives CASDKLGGANVLTF.

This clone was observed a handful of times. Here the CDR3 reads CASSLEGQGAYEQYF. DNA for the CDR3: TGTGCCAGTAGTCTCGAAGGACAGGGTGCCTACGAGCAGTACTTC. The chain joins TRBV19 to TRBJ2-7; the match to TRBD1 covers 8 bases. From germline, CDR1 is LNHDA and CDR2 SQIVND (reference sequence). Trimming removed 5 bases from V and 2 bases from J; junction bases left unmatched: 8. This CDR3 spans 15 amino acids.

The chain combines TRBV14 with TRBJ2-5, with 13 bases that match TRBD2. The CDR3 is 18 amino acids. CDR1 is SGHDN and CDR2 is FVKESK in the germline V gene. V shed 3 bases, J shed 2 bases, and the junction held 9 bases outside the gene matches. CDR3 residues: CASSQSPWGLAGQETQYF. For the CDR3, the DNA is TGTGCCAGCAGCCAGTCTCCCTGGGGACTAGCGGGACAAGAGACCCAGTACTTC. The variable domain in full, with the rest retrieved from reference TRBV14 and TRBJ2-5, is EAGVTQFPSHSVIEKGQTVTLRCDPISGHDNLYWYRRVMGKEIKFLLHFVKESKQDESGMPNNRFLAERTGGTYSTLKVQPAELEDSGVYFCASSQSPWGLAGQETQYFGPGTRLLVL.

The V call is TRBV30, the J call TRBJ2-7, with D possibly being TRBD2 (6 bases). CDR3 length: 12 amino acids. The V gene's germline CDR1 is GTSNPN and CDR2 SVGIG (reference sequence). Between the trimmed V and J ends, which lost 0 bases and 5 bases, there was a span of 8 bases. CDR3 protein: CAWSVQRDEQYF. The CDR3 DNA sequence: TGTGCCTGGAGTGTACAGCGGGACGAGCAGTACTTC.

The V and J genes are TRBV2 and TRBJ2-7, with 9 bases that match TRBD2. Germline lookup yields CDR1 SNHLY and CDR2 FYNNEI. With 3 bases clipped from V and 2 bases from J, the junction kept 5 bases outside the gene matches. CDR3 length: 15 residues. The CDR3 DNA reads TGTGCCAGCAGTGAGGAGACTAGCGGTACCTACGAGCAGTACTTC. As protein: CASSEETSGTYEQYF.

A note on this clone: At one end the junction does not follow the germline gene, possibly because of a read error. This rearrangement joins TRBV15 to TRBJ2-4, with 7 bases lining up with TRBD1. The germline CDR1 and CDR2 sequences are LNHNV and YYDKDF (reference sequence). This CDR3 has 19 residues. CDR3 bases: TGTGCCACCAGCAGTACCGGGACAGCCTCAACTCTAGCCAAAAACAGTCAGTACTTC. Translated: CATSSTGTASTLAKNSQYF.

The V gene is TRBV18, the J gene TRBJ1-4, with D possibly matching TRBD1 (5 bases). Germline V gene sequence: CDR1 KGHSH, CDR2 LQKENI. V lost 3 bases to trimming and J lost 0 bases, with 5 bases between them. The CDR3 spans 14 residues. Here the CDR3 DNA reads TGTGCCAGCTCACCGGACACAACTAATGAAAAACTGTTTTTT. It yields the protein CASSPDTTNEKLFF.

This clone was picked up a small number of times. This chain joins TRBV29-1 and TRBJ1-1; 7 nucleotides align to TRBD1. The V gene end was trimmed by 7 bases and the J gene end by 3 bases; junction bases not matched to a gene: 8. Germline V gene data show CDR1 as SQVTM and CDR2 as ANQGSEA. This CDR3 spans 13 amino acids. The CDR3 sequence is CSAVGQYYTEAFF. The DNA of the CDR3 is TGCAGCGCTGTGGGACAGTATTACACTGAAGCTTTCTTT.

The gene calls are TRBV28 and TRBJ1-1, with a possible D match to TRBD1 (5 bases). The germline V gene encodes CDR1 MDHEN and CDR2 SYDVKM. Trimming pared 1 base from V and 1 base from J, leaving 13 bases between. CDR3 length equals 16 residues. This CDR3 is CASSLFLRGSNTEAFF. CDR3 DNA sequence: TGTGCCAGCAGTTTATTTCTTAGGGGATCGAACACTGAAGCTTTCTTT. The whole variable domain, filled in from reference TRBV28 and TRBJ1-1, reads DVKVTQSSRYLVKRTGEKVFLECVQDMDHENMFWYRQDPGLGLRLIYFSYDVKMKEKGDIPEGYSVSREKKERFSLILESASTNQTSMYLCASSLFLRGSNTEAFFGQGTRLTVV.

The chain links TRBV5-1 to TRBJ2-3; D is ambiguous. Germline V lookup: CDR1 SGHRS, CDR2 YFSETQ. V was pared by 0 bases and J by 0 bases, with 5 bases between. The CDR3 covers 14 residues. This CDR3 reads CASSLAVSTDTQYF. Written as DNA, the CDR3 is TGCGCCAGCAGCTTGGCTGTGAGCACAGATACGCAGTATTTT.

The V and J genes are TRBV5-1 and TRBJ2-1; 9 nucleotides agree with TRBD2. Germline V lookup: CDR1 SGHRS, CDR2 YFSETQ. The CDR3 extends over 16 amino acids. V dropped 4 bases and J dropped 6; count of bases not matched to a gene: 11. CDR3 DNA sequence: TGCGCCAGCAGCGGACTGAGCGGGGGGAGGGGCAATGAGCAGTTCTTC. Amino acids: CASSGLSGGRGNEQFF. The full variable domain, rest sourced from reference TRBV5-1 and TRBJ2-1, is KAGVTQTPRYLIKTRGQQVTLSCSPISGHRSVSWYQQTPGQGLQFLFEYFSETQRNKGNFPGRFSGRQFSNSRSEMNVSTLELGDSALYLCASSGLSGGRGNEQFFGPGTRLTVL.

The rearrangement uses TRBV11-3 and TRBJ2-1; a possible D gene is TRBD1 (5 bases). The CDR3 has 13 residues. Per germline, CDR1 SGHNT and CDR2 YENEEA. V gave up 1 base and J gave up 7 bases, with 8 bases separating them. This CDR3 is CASSLGKGNEQFF. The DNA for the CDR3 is TGTGCCAGCAGCTTAGGTAAGGGGAATGAGCAGTTCTTC.

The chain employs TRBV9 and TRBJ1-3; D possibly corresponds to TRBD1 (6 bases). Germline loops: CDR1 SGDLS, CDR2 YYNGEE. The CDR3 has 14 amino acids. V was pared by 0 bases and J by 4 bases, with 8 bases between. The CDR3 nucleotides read TGTGCCAGCAGCGTAGCGAGGGGGGGAAACACCATATATTTT. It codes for CASSVARGGNTIYF.

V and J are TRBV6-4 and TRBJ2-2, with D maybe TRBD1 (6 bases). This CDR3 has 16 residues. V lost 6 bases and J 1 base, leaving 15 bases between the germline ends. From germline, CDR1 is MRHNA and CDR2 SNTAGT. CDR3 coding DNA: TGTGCCAGCAGCGCCAAGGACAGCTTGAACACCGGGGAGCTGTTTTTT. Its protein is CASSAKDSLNTGELFF.

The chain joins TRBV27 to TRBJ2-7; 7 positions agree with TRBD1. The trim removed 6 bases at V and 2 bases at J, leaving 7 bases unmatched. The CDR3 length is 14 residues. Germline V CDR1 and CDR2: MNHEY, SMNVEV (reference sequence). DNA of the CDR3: TGTGCCAGCAGATTGGACAGGCCCCCCTACGAGCAGTACTTC. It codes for CASRLDRPPYEQYF.